Included here is one T cell receptor (beta chain) sequence, with context. Its specificity is not known. The CDR3 runs to 16 residues. Per germline, CDR1 PRHDT and CDR2 FYEKMQ (reference sequence). Trimming shortened V by 1 base and J by 2 bases, and 14 bases separated the two germline ends. The sample comes from a study of T cells after yellow fever vaccination. Study in general: Where fractions had low cell numbers, libraries were prepared from them with the SMART-Seq v4 Ultra Low Input RNA kit. Study observations and caveats: Relatively few clonotypes were ones that appeared in both CD4 and CD8 compartments.

Generation of TCR cDNA used 5'RACE template switching (which added a universal primer site and UMIs). TCRdb fed the 5' RACE reads into MiXCR, producing one record per CDR3 protein. Among 300,000 to 350,000 distinct CDR3 sequences listed, 3.5% to 4.5% were seen once. Here the sequenced sample was PBMCs, taken 15 days after the yellow fever booster vaccination. The TCR sequence derives from a man between 18 and 35 years old who received the YFV17D yellow fever vaccine. This chain connects TRBV13 to TRBJ1-2, with D unresolved. In DNA, the CDR3 is TGTGCCAGCAGCTTAGTTCCGGGAGACGCAAACTATGGCTACACCTTC. Translation: CASSLVPGDANYGYTF. Filled out from reference TRBV13 and TRBJ1-2, the complete variable domain reads AAGVIQSPRHLIKEKRETATLKCYPIPRHDTVYWYQQGPGQDPQFLISFYEKMQSDKGSIPDRFSAQQFSDYHSELNMSSLELGDSALYFCASSLVPGDANYGYTFGSGTRLTVV.